The entry below describes one T cell receptor (beta chain). Per the germline V gene, CDR1 is SQVTM and CDR2 is ANQGSEA. The CDR3 is 13 amino acids. Unmatched junction bases numbered 10, after V lost 8 bases and J lost 6 bases. This sample is drawn from a study of blood T cell repertoires in COVID-19. Whole-study context: The analysed material was cDNA or gDNA that came from T cells, B-cell-depleted T cells, or PBMCs.

In the authors' methods: How many nucleated cells were present was estimated from reference gene primer amplification. TCRdb's copy holds only in-frame clones and misses some; the assay was immunoSEQ multiplex PCR. V and J calls and clone size are those listed in that table; D and trimming were worked out from the DNA. The sample has approximately 250,000 clones, approximately 87% seen once. The sample taken for sequencing was peripheral blood. The chain has TRBV29-1 and TRBJ1-2; 9 bases align to TRBD1. This clonotype was obtained from a human donor in a cohort sampled during active COVID-19. CDR3 sequence reads: CSTWRGQGDGYTF. The CDR3 bases are TGCAGCACCTGGAGGGGACAGGGCGATGGCTACACCTTC.